This passage covers 31 T cell receptor beta chains from one sample sequenced in a study of blood T cell repertoires in COVID-19. Clones were sequenced by immunoSEQ multiplex PCR, and TCRdb holds only the in-frame ones, with some missing. The top ten hold roughly 5% of the sample, which has 200,000 or so clones, roughly 80% seen once. Sequencing used peripheral blood. The receptors shown here come from a woman aged 25-40 years with acute or convalescent COVID-19.

The chain has TRBV21-1 and TRBJ1-1; whether TRBD1, the table's D call, matches the DNA was not checked. TRBV21-1 is given as a pseudogene. The CDR3 contains 14 residues. DNA for the CDR3: TGTGCCAGCAGCAAAGGGCTTCGACAGGGGGAAGCTTTCTTT. Translation: CASSKGLRQGEAFF.

This clone appeared once. The chain carries TRBV6-2 or TRBV6-3 and TRBJ2-3; possible D gene TRBD1, 6 bases. The CDR3 consists of 15 residues. Trimming took 6 bases from V and 4 from J, leaving 17 bases between them. Germline loops: CDR1 MNHEY, CDR2 SVGEGT. The CDR3 coding sequence is TGTGCCAGCAGCCCTACTTCAGGGGTGGCAGATACGCAGTATTTT. Translating it yields CASSPTSGVADTQYF.

The chain has TRBV29-1 and TRBJ1-2; 9 nucleotides line up with TRBD1. J lost 4 bases, V lost 7 bases, and 13 bases had no gene match. CDR3 size: 15 residues. The germline gives CDR1 SQVTM, CDR2 ANQGSEA. CDR3 DNA sequence: TGCAGCGCCGGGACAGGGTTGGGAAAGTTCTATGGCTACACCTTC. It is translated as CSAGTGLGKFYGYTF.

The chain has TRBV28 and TRBJ2-7; 12 positions match TRBD1. The V and J ends lost 4 bases and 4 bases, in that order; junction bases with no gene match: 11. In germline, CDR1 is MDHEN, CDR2 SYDVKM. There are 17 residues in the CDR3. CDR3 residues: CASSSRDRGHRFYEQYF. The CDR3 DNA sequence: TGTGCCAGCAGTTCCCGGGACAGGGGGCATCGGTTTTACGAGCAGTACTTC.

V is TRBV18 and J is TRBJ1-4, with TRBD1 matching 7 bases. J was trimmed by 10 bases and V by 4 bases; bases with no gene match: 9. The CDR3 is 14 residues long. Per the germline V gene, CDR1 is KGHSH and CDR2 is LQKENI. The CDR3 spells CASSLDREKVKLFF. CDR3 coding DNA: TGTGCCAGCTCACTTGACAGGGAAAAAGTAAAACTGTTTTTT.

This chain links TRBV10-1 with TRBJ1-5; 7 nucleotides match TRBD1. CDR1 and CDR2 from the germline V gene are WNHNN and SYGVQD (reference sequence). The V and J ends lost 5 bases and 7 bases, in that order; junction bases with no gene match: 2. The CDR3 loop spans 12 amino acids. Here the CDR3 reads CASSQGGQPQHF. CDR3 DNA: TGCGCCAGCAGTCAAGGGGGCCAGCCCCAGCATTTT.

The chain has TRBV5-1 and TRBJ1-6; 8 positions agree with TRBD1. Per germline, CDR1 SGHRS and CDR2 YFSETQ. The CDR3 has 16 residues. After removal of 4 bases from V and 7 bases from J, the junction contained 10 bases not matched to a gene. CDR3 DNA: TGCGCCAGCAGCGAAAGATCGGGACAGGCCAATTCACCCCTCCACTTT. The encoded protein is CASSERSGQANSPLHF.

The CDR3 region is CASSPGAASWMGGYTF. The CDR3 DNA follows: TGTGCCAGCTCCCCCGGCGCGGCGTCCTGGATGGGTGGCTACACCTTC. The chain couples TRBV18 to TRBJ1-2; D gene ambiguous. From germline, CDR1 is KGHSH and CDR2 LQKENI. V was shortened by 6 bases and J by 7 bases, with 24 bases between the two germline ends. The CDR3 length is 16 residues.

The rearrangement uses TRBV5-1 and TRBJ2-2, with 10 nucleotides matching TRBD2. The CDR3 runs 17 residues. The ends lost 1 base at V and 7 bases at J; junction bases unmatched: 10. Germline values: CDR1 SGHRS, CDR2 YFSETQ. This chain's CDR3 is CASSLFTSGTGGGELFF. As DNA, the CDR3 is TGCGCCAGCAGCTTGTTCACTAGCGGGACTGGTGGCGGGGAGCTGTTTTTT.

CDR3 sequence (DNA): TGTGCCAGCAGCAGCGCCGGGACAGGGGGAATTAAAGGGGAGACCCAGTACTTC. This gives the protein CASSSAGTGGIKGETQYF. This chain uses TRBV5-4 with TRBJ2-5; 11 bases fit TRBD1. Germline values: CDR1 SGHNT, CDR2 YYREEE (reference sequence). This CDR3 has 18 amino acids. V gave up 4 bases and J gave up 5 bases; unmatched junction bases: 16.

The rearrangement joins TRBV6-5 to TRBJ2-1; 7 positions agree with TRBD2. V gave up 0 bases and J gave up 10 bases; unmatched junction bases: 9. The CDR3 is 15 amino acids. The germline CDR1 and CDR2 sequences are MNHEY and SVGAGI. The CDR3 coding sequence is TGTGCCAGCAGTTACTCAGCGAGCGGGATGGGAGAGCAGTTCTTC. Encoded protein: CASSYSASGMGEQFF.

This chain connects TRBV5-4 to TRBJ2-4; D remains unclear. The CDR3 consists of 12 residues. Germline V lookup: CDR1 SGHNT, CDR2 YYREEE (reference sequence). V lost 5 bases to trimming and J lost 9 bases, with 12 bases between them. The CDR3 reads CASSSSGRIQYF. CDR3 sequence (DNA): TGTGCCAGCAGTTCCTCAGGTCGCATTCAGTACTTC.

This chain links TRBV28 with TRBJ1-3, with D hard to call. Per the germline V gene, CDR1 is MDHEN and CDR2 is SYDVKM. Trimming cost V 7 bases and J 5 bases, with 18 bases left between them. CDR3 length: 15 amino acids. The CDR3 sequence is CASTPSGVVRNTIYF. In DNA, the CDR3 is TGTGCCAGCACACCCAGCGGGGTCGTCAGAAACACCATATATTTT.

The V gene is TRBV18, the J gene TRBJ1-3; no firm D call. Germline V gene data show CDR1 as KGHSH and CDR2 as LQKENI. Trimming left V 3 bases short and J 0 bases short, with 15 bases between. This CDR3 spans 17 amino acids. The CDR3 DNA follows: TGTGCCAGCTCACCGCTGGCATTTGGCTCCTCTGGAAACACCATATATTTT. This codes for CASSPLAFGSSGNTIYF.

This clone has only one observation. This chain links TRBV5-1 with TRBJ2-1, with 8 bases that match TRBD2. The V gene's germline CDR1 is SGHRS and CDR2 YFSETQ. This CDR3 contains 17 residues. V dropped 3 bases and J dropped 6; count of bases not matched to a gene: 14. The CDR3 DNA is TGCGCCAGCAGCTCGGGTTCGGGAGGGACCCGCACCAATGAGCAGTTCTTC. Its protein product is CASSSGSGGTRTNEQFF.

This chain links TRBV19 with TRBJ1-5; possibly TRBD1 for D (5 bases). Germline assignment: CDR1 LNHDA and CDR2 SQIVND (reference sequence). The CDR3 has 16 residues. V lost 5 bases, J lost 3 bases, and 17 bases lay in between. The CDR3 region is CASSPRGLWYNQPQHF. The CDR3, as DNA: TGTGCCAGTAGTCCGAGGGGACTTTGGTACAATCAGCCCCAGCATTTT. The whole variable domain, remainder taken from reference TRBV19 and TRBJ1-5, is DGGITQSPKYLFRKEGQNVTLSCEQNLNHDAMYWYRQDPGQGLRLIYYSQIVNDFQKGDIAEGYSVSREKKESFPLTVTSAQKNPTAFYLCASSPRGLWYNQPQHFGDGTRLSIL.

The genes are TRBV7-2 and TRBJ1-5; weak D call: TRBD1 (5 bases). Germline V gene lookup returns CDR1 SGHTA and CDR2 FQGNSA. Trimming took 2 bases from V and 5 from J, leaving 10 bases between them. The CDR3 sequence is 14 residues long. The CDR3 region has the DNA TGTGCCAGCAGCTTATTGGGGGGACATCAGCCCCAGCATTTT. This codes for CASSLLGGHQPQHF. Full variable domain (missing parts from reference TRBV7-2 and TRBJ1-5): GAGVSQSPSNKVTEKGKDVELRCDPISGHTALYWYRQSLGQGLEFLIYFQGNSAPDKSGLPSDRFSAERTGGSVSTLTIQRTQQEDSAVYLCASSLLGGHQPQHFGDGTRLSIL.

The V call is TRBV7-2, the J call TRBJ2-4, with 8 bases lining up with TRBD2. The CDR3 loop spans 17 amino acids. V shed 5 bases and J 0 bases; nucleotides not matched to a gene: 9. Germline CDR1 reads SGHTA; CDR2 reads FQGNSA. This CDR3 is CASSPREGGGAKNIQYF. The CDR3 DNA is TGTGCCAGCAGCCCTCGGGAGGGAGGGGGAGCCAAAAACATTCAGTACTTC.

The rearrangement joins TRBV30 to TRBJ1-5; D unresolved. V lost 3 bases and J lost 4, with 16 bases in between. The germline V gene encodes CDR1 GTSNPN and CDR2 SVGIG (reference sequence). The CDR3 spans 15 residues. The CDR3 bases are TGTGCCTGGAGGCCGACGGGAGAATGGAATCAGCCCCAGCATTTT. Protein sequence: CAWRPTGEWNQPQHF. Complete variable domain (other parts from reference TRBV30 and TRBJ1-5): SQTIHQWPATLVQPVGSPLSLECTVEGTSNPNLYWYRQAAGRGLQLLFYSVGIGQISSEVPQNLSASRPQDRQFILSSKKLLLSDSGFYLCAWRPTGEWNQPQHFGDGTRLSIL.

A few counts support this clone. Other nucleotide sequences in the sample specify the same CDR3. This chain uses TRBV28 with TRBJ2-7; a possible D gene is TRBD2 (5 bases). Germline V gene sequence: CDR1 MDHEN, CDR2 SYDVKM. There are 13 residues in the CDR3. Trimming removed 6 bases at V and 4 bases at J, with 13 bases between. CDR3 bases: TGTGCCAGCAGCAGAGGGATTGGGTACGAGCAGTACTTC. Residues: CASSRGIGYEQYF.

This clone was seen a handful of times. The rearrangement links TRBV21-1 to TRBJ1-2; TRBD1 is the table's D call and was not checked against the DNA. TRBV21-1 is marked as a pseudogene. CDR3 length: 19 amino acids. CDR3 sequence (DNA): TGTGCCAGCAGCAAAGCGTATTATACCACAGAGCCCCGTGGCTATGGCTACACCTTC. Its protein is CASSKAYYTTEPRGYGYTF.

CDR3: CASSSGLSYEQYF. The CDR3, as DNA: TGCGCCAGCAGCTCGGGACTCTCCTACGAGCAGTACTTC. V and J are TRBV5-1 and TRBJ2-7; TRBD2 might be the D (6 bases). V gave up 3 bases and J gave up 0 bases, with 7 bases separating them. Germline assignment: CDR1 SGHRS and CDR2 YFSETQ. CDR3 length: 13 residues.

The chain joins TRBV7-9 to TRBJ2-7, with 7 positions matching TRBD2. The CDR3 sequence is 17 residues long. Germline V lookup: CDR1 SEHNR, CDR2 FQNEAQ (reference sequence). V trimming: 1 base; J trimming: 0 bases; junction bases outside the gene matches: 9. CDR3 amino acids: CASSLGGGSTLSYEQYF. The CDR3 DNA sequence: TGTGCCAGCAGCTTAGGGGGAGGGTCTACTCTCTCCTACGAGCAGTACTTC.

This rearrangement joins TRBV5-4 to TRBJ1-5; D ambiguous. CDR1 is SGHNT and CDR2 is YYREEE in the germline V gene (reference sequence). CDR3 length equals 14 residues. The germline V and J ends were trimmed by 3 bases and 3 bases, with 10 bases remaining between them. Here the CDR3 reads CASSSAGLNQPQHF. DNA for the CDR3: TGTGCCAGCAGCTCAGCAGGACTCAATCAGCCCCAGCATTTT.

This clone appeared a single time. The V gene is TRBV5-6, the J gene TRBJ1-4; 9 bases are a match to TRBD1. In germline, CDR1 is SGHDT, CDR2 YYEEEE. This CDR3 has 15 amino acids. V was pared by 2 bases and J by 8 bases, with 7 bases of the junction left unmatched. CDR3 nucleotide sequence: TGTGCCAGCAGCTTACCGGGACAGGGATTGGAAAAACTGTTTTTT. Translated, it gives CASSLPGQGLEKLFF.

The chain links TRBV5-1 to TRBJ2-3, with 10 bases fitting TRBD1. This CDR3 is built from 16 residues. Germline V gene data show CDR1 as SGHRS and CDR2 as YFSETQ. After removal of 2 bases from V and 0 bases from J, the junction contained 3 bases not matched to a gene. CDR3 in DNA: TGCGCCAGCAGCTTCGGACAGGGGGAAAGCACAGATACGCAGTATTTT. It translates to CASSFGQGESTDTQYF. Based on the CDR3 plus reference TRBV5-1 and TRBJ2-3, the full variable domain is KAGVTQTPRYLIKTRGQQVTLSCSPISGHRSVSWYQQTPGQGLQFLFEYFSETQRNKGNFPGRFSGRQFSNSRSEMNVSTLELGDSALYLCASSFGQGESTDTQYFGPGTRLTVL.

Here the CDR3 DNA reads TGTGCCTGGGGACAGATGAACACTGAAGCTTTCTTT. Residues: CAWGQMNTEAFF. V and J are TRBV30 and TRBJ1-1; D possibly corresponds to TRBD1 (6 bases). V lost 5 bases and J 0 bases, leaving 7 bases between the germline ends. CDR1 GTSNPN and CDR2 SVGIG come from the germline V gene (reference sequence). This CDR3 has 12 amino acids.

The CDR3 DNA reads TGTGCTAGTGGTTTGGCAAGGGGGCTTGGGGACACCGGGGAGCTGTTTTTT. Its protein is CASGLARGLGDTGELFF. The rearrangement joins TRBV12-5 to TRBJ2-2; 7 nucleotides line up with TRBD1. The CDR3 spans 17 residues. V gave up 1 base and J gave up 3 bases; unmatched junction bases: 8. The germline CDR1 and CDR2 sequences are LGHNT and FRNRAP.

The chain is built from TRBV6-5 and TRBJ2-3; the match to TRBD2 covers 10 bases. Germline V gene data show CDR1 as MNHEY and CDR2 as SVGAGI. CDR3 length: 15 residues. The ends lost 4 bases at V and 1 base at J; junction bases unmatched: 2. Here the CDR3 reads CASSSLAGGTDTQYF. DNA for the CDR3: TGTGCCAGCAGTTCTCTAGCGGGAGGCACAGATACGCAGTATTTT.

V and J are TRBV19 and TRBJ1-6; TRBD1 matches at 8 bases. CDR1 LNHDA and CDR2 SQIVND come from the germline V gene (reference sequence). The CDR3 sequence is 12 residues long. V shed 6 bases, J shed 11 bases, and the junction held 3 bases outside the gene matches. CDR3 protein: CASRDRATPLHF. The CDR3 DNA reads TGTGCCAGTAGGGACAGGGCGACACCCCTCCACTTT.

The gene calls are TRBV7-9 and TRBJ2-1, with 11 bases aligning to TRBD2. Germline V gene data show CDR1 as SEHNR and CDR2 as FQNEAQ (reference sequence). There are 19 residues in the CDR3. J gave up 4 bases and V 5 bases, and 16 bases lay outside the gene matches. This CDR3 reads CASSPIVGSGTSGYNEQFF. The CDR3 DNA reads as TGTGCCAGCAGCCCAATAGTAGGGTCCGGGACTAGCGGATACAATGAGCAGTTCTTC.